The next 29 T cell receptor beta chains were all read from a single sample in a study of blood T cells in healthy people across ages. A second PCR, run for about 7 to 11 cycles, used a sample-barcoded 5' primer plus a J-beta primer mix. Each CDR3 protein is one row after TCRdb ran MiXCR on the 5' RACE reads. The repertoire consists of fewer than 1.5 million distinct CDR3 sequences, with approximately 42% occurring once and the leading ten covering 7% to 9%. Sequenced input: blood. All receptors come from a woman aged 18-35 years in good health.

CDR3: CSARKPGTVQETQYF. The CDR3 nucleotides are TGCAGTGCTAGAAAGCCGGGGACAGTCCAAGAGACCCAGTACTTC. The V call is TRBV20-1, the J call TRBJ2-5; 7 bases map to TRBD1. CDR3 length: 15 residues. Looked up from germline, CDR1 is DFQATT and CDR2 is SNEGSKA (reference sequence). With V trimmed by 2 bases and J by 1 base, 7 bases remained unmatched.

The rearrangement joins TRBV7-9 to TRBJ2-5; 7 nucleotides match TRBD1. The ends lost 4 bases at V and 5 bases at J; junction bases unmatched: 4. Germline V CDR1 and CDR2: SEHNR, FQNEAQ (reference sequence). The CDR3 spans 13 residues. The CDR3 spells CASSSTGDETQYF. In DNA form, the CDR3 reads TGTGCCAGCAGCTCAACAGGGGATGAGACCCAGTACTTC.

This clonotype was observed a single time. The genes are TRBV20-1 and TRBJ2-7; D may be TRBD1 or TRBD2 (5 bases each). This CDR3 is built from 13 residues. Germline values: CDR1 DFQATT, CDR2 SNEGSKA (reference sequence). V gave up 5 bases and J gave up 0 bases, with 11 bases separating them. DNA of the CDR3: TGCAGTGCTGGGGTCGGGACCTCCTACGAGCAGTACTTC. It encodes CSAGVGTSYEQYF.

The CDR3: CASSVGQTNNSPLHF. In DNA form, the CDR3 reads TGTGCCAGCAGCGTCGGGCAGACCAATAATTCACCCCTCCACTTT. The chain has TRBV9 and TRBJ1-6; no clear D. V was cut by 2 bases and J by 5 bases, with 11 bases left in between. Germline V gene data show CDR1 as SGDLS and CDR2 as YYNGEE. This CDR3 comprises 15 residues.

This clonotype was recorded only once. V gene TRBV2 combines with J gene TRBJ1-4; no definite D call. The V end lost 2 bases, the J end lost 14 bases, and 21 bases lay between the germline ends. This CDR3 is 15 amino acids long. CDR1 is SNHLY and CDR2 is FYNNEI in the germline V gene. CDR3 nucleotide sequence: TGTGCCAGCAGTGAATCAAGGACCGCTCCTCTGAAGCTGTTTTTT. Translation gives CASSESRTAPLKLFF.

This rearrangement joins TRBV4-1 to TRBJ1-2; D might be TRBD1 (5 bases). The CDR3 has 16 amino acids. The V gene lost 0 bases and the J gene lost 8 bases, with 19 bases spanning the gap. The germline gives CDR1 MGHRA, CDR2 YSYEKL. The CDR3, as DNA: TGCGCCAGCAGCCAAGAGGTCGGGCAGGGAGCGAGGGGCTACACCTTC. Amino acids: CASSQEVGQGARGYTF.

In its sample, this clonotype was seen once. A read error is possible here, since a much larger clone lies one base away. This chain connects TRBV28 to TRBJ2-1, with D possibly being TRBD2 (5 bases). Near its end, the DNA agrees better with TRBJ2-7, so the J call may be wrong. The CDR3 has 15 residues. Germline V gene lookup returns CDR1 MDHEN and CDR2 SYDVKM. The CDR3 coding sequence is TGTGCCAGCACTGACTGGAGGAGCTCCTACAATGAGCAGTACTTC. It specifies CASTDWRSSYNEQYF.

In its sample, this clonotype was seen many times. The chain uses TRBV6-5 and TRBJ1-1; D gene unclear. The V and J ends lost 6 bases and 1 base respectively, with 12 bases between them. The length of the CDR3 is 14 residues. Germline assignment: CDR1 MNHEY and CDR2 SVGAGI. The CDR3 nucleotides read TGTGCCAGCAGCCGTCGGACGGGGAACACTGAAGCTTTCTTT. Amino acid sequence: CASSRRTGNTEAFF.

A word on this clonotype: Compared with germline, one end of the junction differs, possibly owing to a read error. This chain uses TRBV4-2 with TRBJ1-3; possibly TRBD1 for D (6 bases). CDR3 length equals 21 residues. Looked up from germline, CDR1 is LGHNA and CDR2 is YNFKEQ. The CDR3 DNA reads TGTGCCAGCAGCCAAGATCGAGGCAGGGGATATAGGGAGGACCCTGGAAACACCACATATTTT. This gives the protein CASSQDRGRGYREDPGNTTYF.

Only a few counts were recorded for this clonotype. The chain uses TRBV4-1 and TRBJ2-7; unclear D gene. V lost 0 bases and J lost 3, with 12 bases in between. This CDR3 is 15 amino acids long. Per the germline V gene, CDR1 is MGHRA and CDR2 is YSYEKL. For the CDR3, the DNA is TGCGCCAGCAGCCAAGAATGGTTAGGGTTCTACGAGCAGTACTTC. It specifies CASSQEWLGFYEQYF.

This clonotype was counted only a few times. The chain joins TRBV3-1 to TRBJ2-7; D uncertain. This CDR3 has 12 residues. The germline CDR1 and CDR2 sequences are LGHDT and YNNKEL (reference sequence). Trimming pared 4 bases from V and 6 bases from J, leaving 10 bases between. In DNA form, the CDR3 reads TGTGCCAGCAGCCTTCTGGCTCGCGAGCAGTACTTC. This translates into CASSLLAREQYF.

The chain links TRBV28 to TRBJ2-1; the match to TRBD1 covers 9 bases. Trimming took 6 bases from V and 10 from J; bases not matched to a gene: 7. CDR3 size: 13 residues. CDR1 and CDR2 from the germline V gene are MDHEN and SYDVKM. CDR3 bases: TGTGCCAGCAGGCCCACAGGGGGCGGGGAGCAGTTCTTC. It codes for CASRPTGGGEQFF. Combining the CDR3 with reference TRBV28 and TRBJ2-1 gives the whole variable domain DVKVTQSSRYLVKRTGEKVFLECVQDMDHENMFWYRQDPGLGLRLIYFSYDVKMKEKGDIPEGYSVSREKKERFSLILESASTNQTSMYLCASRPTGGGEQFFGPGTRLTVL.

The chain couples TRBV20-1 to TRBJ2-3; D gene ambiguous. Trimming took off 5 bases at V and 2 bases at J, with 29 bases between the two ends. The CDR3 sequence is 19 residues long. Per the germline V gene, CDR1 is DFQATT and CDR2 is SNEGSKA (reference sequence). CDR3 in amino acids: CSAGPVFDTGLTNTDTQYF. CDR3 in DNA: TGCAGTGCTGGACCTGTCTTTGACACCGGCCTCACTAACACAGATACGCAGTATTTT.

The genes are TRBV9 and TRBJ2-3; the D is unclear. Germline V gene lookup returns CDR1 SGDLS and CDR2 YYNGEE. V shed 5 bases and J shed 4 bases, with 17 bases lying between them. The CDR3 loop spans 15 amino acids. CDR3 protein: CASRLGHVGPDTQYF. The CDR3 coding sequence is TGTGCCAGCAGATTGGGCCATGTTGGGCCAGATACGCAGTATTTT.

The chain links TRBV6-5 to TRBJ2-2; D is tentatively TRBD1 or TRBD2 (5 bases each). The V end lost 2 bases, the J end lost 0 bases, and 7 bases lay between the germline ends. The CDR3 has 15 residues. The germline V gene has CDR1 MNHEY and CDR2 SVGAGI. The CDR3 sequence: CASSYRGPNTGELFF. The CDR3 nucleotides read TGTGCCAGCAGTTACCGGGGACCGAACACCGGGGAGCTGTTTTTT.

A word on this clonotype: A much larger clone lies a single base off, so this may be a read error. The chain has TRBV29-1 and TRBJ2-4; D may be TRBD1 (5 bases). Germline V gives CDR1 SQVTM, CDR2 ANQGSEA. V lost 5 bases, J lost 0 bases, and 11 bases lay in between. This CDR3 is built from 14 residues. The CDR3, as DNA: TGCAGCGTTAAGGCAGGGCTAGCCAAAAACATTCAGTACTTC. Translated: CSVKAGLAKNIQYF. The full variable domain, rest sourced from reference TRBV29-1 and TRBJ2-4, is SAVISQKPSRDICQRGTSLTIQCQVDSQVTMMFWYRQQPGQSLTLIATANQGSEATYESGFVIDKFPISRPNLTFSTLTVSNMSPEDSSIYLCSVKAGLAKNIQYFGAGTRLSVL.

The V and J genes are TRBV12-3 or TRBV12-4 and TRBJ2-1; perhaps TRBD2 as D (6 bases). The CDR3 spans 12 residues. Trimming stripped 6 bases from V and 10 bases from J, with 13 bases between. CDR3 bases: TGTGCCAGCAGCGGAAGCGGGCCGGAGCAGTTCTTC. Translated, it gives CASSGSGPEQFF.

The V call is TRBV10-3, the J call TRBJ2-7, with D perhaps matching TRBD1 (6 bases). The germline gives CDR1 ENHRY, CDR2 SYGVKD. This CDR3 region has 13 residues. The CDR3 coding sequence is TGTACCACCCACAGGGAGATTGCCTACGAGCAGTACTTC. The encoded protein is CTTHREIAYEQYF.

The genes are TRBV10-2 and TRBJ2-1, with 7 bases fitting TRBD2. Germline lookup yields CDR1 WSHSY and CDR2 SAAADI. The CDR3 covers 16 residues. V shed 6 bases, J shed 5 bases, and the junction held 13 bases outside the gene matches. The CDR3 DNA is TGCGCCAGCAGCCCCCTGGTGGCGGGAGCAAACAATGAGCAGTTCTTC. As protein: CASSPLVAGANNEQFF.

This clonotype was counted a few times. This sequence joins TRBV15 and TRBJ2-3; D unclear. The germline CDR1 and CDR2 sequences are LNHNV and YYDKDF (reference sequence). Trimming took 9 bases from V and 0 from J, leaving 7 bases between them. The CDR3 spans 12 residues. In DNA form, the CDR3 reads TGTGCCACAAAGACTAGCACAGATACGCAGTATTTT. It codes for CATKTSTDTQYF.

The J gene is TRBJ1-5, the V gene TRBV20-1; the D gene is possibly TRBD1 (6 bases). CDR1 is DFQATT and CDR2 is SNEGSKA in the germline V gene (reference sequence). The V gene lost 8 bases and the J gene lost 2 bases, with 19 bases spanning the gap. The CDR3 consists of 15 residues. CDR3 nucleotides: TGCAGTAGTCAGGAGGGGGGCGTGGGCAATCAGCCCCAGCATTTT. Its protein is CSSQEGGVGNQPQHF.

This clonotype has just a few counts. V usage is TRBV5-6 and J usage is TRBJ2-5, with 10 bases matching TRBD1. The CDR3 contains 15 residues. CDR1 and CDR2 from the germline V gene are SGHDT and YYEEEE. V lost 4 bases, J lost 6 bases, and 9 bases stayed unmatched. CDR3 in amino acids: CASSLGTGDGKTQYF. The CDR3 nucleotides read TGTGCCAGCAGCCTTGGGACAGGGGATGGAAAGACCCAGTACTTC.

This clonotype came up a few times. The chain combines TRBV14 with TRBJ1-1; D is possibly TRBD1 (6 bases). The CDR3 consists of 15 residues. V was pared by 0 bases and J by 4 bases, with 12 bases between. CDR1 and CDR2 (germline): SGHDN, FVKESK. For the CDR3, the DNA is TGTGCCAGCAGCCAAGATAGGGGGGTTGCCACTGAAGCTTTCTTT. Translating gives CASSQDRGVATEAFF.

The gene calls are TRBV7-2 and TRBJ2-7; D might be TRBD2 (5 bases). This CDR3 is 14 amino acids long. Per the germline V gene, CDR1 is SGHTA and CDR2 is FQGNSA. The ends were cut back, 7 bases at V and 0 bases at J, with 13 bases in the middle. The CDR3 bases are TGTGCCAGCACTGGGGAGCTTAGCTCCTACGAGCAGTACTTC. Amino acid sequence: CASTGELSSYEQYF.

CDR3 protein: CASSEIRGLEAFF. The CDR3 DNA is TGTGCCAGCAGCGAAATCAGGGGACTTGAAGCTTTCTTT. The chain recombines TRBV7-8 with TRBJ1-1; D possibly corresponds to TRBD1 (6 bases). The CDR3 contains 13 residues. The germline V gene has CDR1 SGHVS and CDR2 FQNEAQ. Trimming stripped 5 bases from V and 7 bases from J, with 14 bases between.

This clonotype was detected only a few times. The chain joins TRBV14 to TRBJ1-2, with 8 positions matching TRBD1. The CDR3 is 15 amino acids. Germline V CDR1 and CDR2: SGHDN, FVKESK. Unmatched junction bases numbered 11, after V lost 3 bases and J lost 8 bases. This CDR3 is CASSHSTGVVGGYTF. CDR3 DNA: TGTGCCAGCAGCCACTCGACAGGGGTAGTGGGCGGCTACACCTTC.

The genes are TRBV7-2 and TRBJ2-4; D not certain. V was clipped by 3 bases and J by 11 bases, with 8 bases between them. The CDR3 consists of 11 residues. Germline CDR1 and CDR2: SGHTA and FQGNSA. The CDR3 region has the DNA TGTGCCAGCAGCTTGAGGCAGGTTCAGTACTTC. Translation gives CASSLRQVQYF.

The chain recombines TRBV9 with TRBJ2-1; 11 nucleotides match TRBD2. This CDR3 has 16 residues. CDR1 is SGDLS, CDR2 YYNGEE, per germline. Germline trimming cut 0 bases from V and 4 bases from J; bases unmatched to any gene: 3. CDR3 nucleotides: TGTGCCAGCAGCGTAGCAGCTAGCGGGGGGTACAATGAGCAGTTCTTC. This gives the protein CASSVAASGGYNEQFF.

This sequence joins TRBV28 and TRBJ1-2; TRBD1 might be the D (5 bases). V lost 7 bases, J lost 7 bases, and 16 bases lay in between. The germline gives CDR1 MDHEN, CDR2 SYDVKM. This CDR3 has 13 amino acids. The CDR3 DNA is TGTGCCAGCACCCAGGGACGGCAGGTTGGCTACACCTTC. As protein: CASTQGRQVGYTF.